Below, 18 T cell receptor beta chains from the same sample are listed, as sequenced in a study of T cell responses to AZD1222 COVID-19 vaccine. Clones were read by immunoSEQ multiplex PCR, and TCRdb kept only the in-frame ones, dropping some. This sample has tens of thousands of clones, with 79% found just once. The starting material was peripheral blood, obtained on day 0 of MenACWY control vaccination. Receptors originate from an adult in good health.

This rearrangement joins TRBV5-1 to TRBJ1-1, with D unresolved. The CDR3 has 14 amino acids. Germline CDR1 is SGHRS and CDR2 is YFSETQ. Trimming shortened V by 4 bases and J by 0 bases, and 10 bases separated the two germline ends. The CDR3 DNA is TGCGCCAGCAGCCTGATTGGGGTGAACACTGAAGCTTTCTTT. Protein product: CASSLIGVNTEAFF.

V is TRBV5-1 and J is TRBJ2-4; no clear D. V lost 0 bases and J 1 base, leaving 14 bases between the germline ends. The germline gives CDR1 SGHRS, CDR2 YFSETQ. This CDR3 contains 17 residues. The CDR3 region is CASSLGQVTGAKNIQYF. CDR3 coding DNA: TGCGCCAGCAGCTTGGGCCAAGTTACTGGTGCCAAAAACATTCAGTACTTC. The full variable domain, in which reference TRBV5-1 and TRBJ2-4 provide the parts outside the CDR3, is KAGVTQTPRYLIKTRGQQVTLSCSPISGHRSVSWYQQTPGQGLQFLFEYFSETQRNKGNFPGRFSGRQFSNSRSEMNVSTLELGDSALYLCASSLGQVTGAKNIQYFGAGTRLSVL.

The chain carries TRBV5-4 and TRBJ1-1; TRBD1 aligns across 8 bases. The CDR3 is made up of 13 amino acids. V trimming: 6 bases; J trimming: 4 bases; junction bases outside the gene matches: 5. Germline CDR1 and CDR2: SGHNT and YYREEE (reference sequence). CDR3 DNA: TGTGCCAGCAACGACAGGGGAGGCACTGAAGCTTTCTTT. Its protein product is CASNDRGGTEAFF.

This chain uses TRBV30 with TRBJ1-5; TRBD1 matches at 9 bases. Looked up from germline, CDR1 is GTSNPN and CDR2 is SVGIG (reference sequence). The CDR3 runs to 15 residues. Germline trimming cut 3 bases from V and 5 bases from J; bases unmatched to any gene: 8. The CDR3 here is CAWRPTGGRDQPQHF. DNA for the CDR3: TGTGCCTGGAGACCGACAGGGGGGAGGGATCAGCCCCAGCATTTT.

CDR3 nucleotide sequence: TGTGCCACCAGCACCGGTGCCCACGGCGGCAATCAGCCCCAGCATTTT. Its translation is CATSTGAHGGNQPQHF. The chain joins TRBV15 to TRBJ1-5; D remains unclear. The ends were cut back, 4 bases at V and 2 bases at J, with 15 bases in the middle. Germline CDR1 reads LNHNV; CDR2 reads YYDKDF (reference sequence). The CDR3 is made up of 16 amino acids. The variable domain in full, completed from reference TRBV15 and TRBJ1-5, reads DAMVIQNPRYQVTQFGKPVTLSCSQTLNHNVMYWYQQKSSQAPKLLFHYYDKDFNNEADTPDNFQSRRPNTSFCFLDIRSPGLGDTAMYLCATSTGAHGGNQPQHFGDGTRLSIL.

CDR3 sequence: CASSPPSGLGGELFF. CDR3 DNA sequence: TGTGCCAGCAGCCCACCTTCAGGGTTAGGTGGGGAGCTGTTTTTT. V gene TRBV5-6 combines with J gene TRBJ2-2; the D gene is possibly TRBD1 (5 bases). Germline-derived CDR1 and CDR2 are SGHDT and YYEEEE. V shed 4 bases and J shed 8 bases, with 18 bases lying between them. The CDR3 spans 15 residues.

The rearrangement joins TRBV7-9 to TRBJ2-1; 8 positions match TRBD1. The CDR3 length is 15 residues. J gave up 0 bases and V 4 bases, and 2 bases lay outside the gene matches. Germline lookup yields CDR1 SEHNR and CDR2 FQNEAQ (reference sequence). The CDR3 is CASSSGQVSYNEQFF. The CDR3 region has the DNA TGTGCCAGCAGCTCGGGACAGGTCTCCTACAATGAGCAGTTCTTC.

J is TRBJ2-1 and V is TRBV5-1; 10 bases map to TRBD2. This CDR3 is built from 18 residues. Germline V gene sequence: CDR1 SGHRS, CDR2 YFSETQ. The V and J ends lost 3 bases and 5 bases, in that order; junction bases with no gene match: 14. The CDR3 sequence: CASSSLLAGALLNNEQFF. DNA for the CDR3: TGCGCCAGCAGCTCCCTTCTAGCGGGGGCCCTCCTAAACAATGAGCAGTTCTTC.

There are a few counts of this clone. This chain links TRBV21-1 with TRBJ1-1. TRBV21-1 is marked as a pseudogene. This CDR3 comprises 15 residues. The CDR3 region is CASSNLRARDTEAFF. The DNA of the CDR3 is TGTGCCAGCAGCAATCTACGGGCGCGGGACACTGAAGCTTTCTTT.

The CDR3 DNA reads TGTGCCAGCAGCTTAGGGGGGCAAAAATTAGCCAAAAACATTCAGTACTTC. Residues: CASSLGGQKLAKNIQYF. The chain links TRBV11-2 to TRBJ2-4; D is perhaps TRBD1 (6 bases). Trimming pared 1 base from V and 0 bases from J, leaving 13 bases between. CDR1 is SGHAT and CDR2 is FQNNGV in the germline V gene. This CDR3 is built from 17 residues.

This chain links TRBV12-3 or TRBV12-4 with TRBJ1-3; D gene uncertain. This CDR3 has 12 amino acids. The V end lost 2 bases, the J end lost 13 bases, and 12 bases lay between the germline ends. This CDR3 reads CASSLRRYQIYF. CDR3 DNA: TGTGCCAGCAGTTTACGGCGGTATCAGATATATTTT.

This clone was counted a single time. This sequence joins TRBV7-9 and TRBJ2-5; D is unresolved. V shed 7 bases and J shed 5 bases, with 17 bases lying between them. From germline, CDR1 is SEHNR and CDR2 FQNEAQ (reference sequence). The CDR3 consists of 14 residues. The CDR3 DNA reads TGTGCCAGCACCTCCGGACGGCCAACGGAGACCCAGTACTTC. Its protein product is CASTSGRPTETQYF. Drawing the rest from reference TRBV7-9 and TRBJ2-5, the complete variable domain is DTGVSQNPRHKITKRGQNVTFRCDPISEHNRLYWYRQTLGQGPEFLTYFQNEAQLEKSRLLSDRFSAERPKGSFSTLEIQRTEQGDSAMYLCASTSGRPTETQYFGPGTRLLVL.

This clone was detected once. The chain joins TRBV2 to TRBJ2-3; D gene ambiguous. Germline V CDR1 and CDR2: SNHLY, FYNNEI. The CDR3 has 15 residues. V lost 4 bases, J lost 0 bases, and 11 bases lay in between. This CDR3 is CASSVGSTSTDTQYF. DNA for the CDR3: TGTGCCAGCAGTGTAGGCAGTACTAGCACAGATACGCAGTATTTT.

The CDR3 protein is CATSRAGRGGEQYV. The DNA of the CDR3 is TGTGCCACCAGCAGAGCTGGCAGGGGGGGCGAGCAGTACGTC. The V gene is TRBV15, the J gene TRBJ2-7; D tentatively fits TRBD1 or TRBD2 (7 bases each). CDR3 size: 14 residues. In germline, CDR1 is LNHNV, CDR2 YYDKDF (reference sequence). Trimming pared 1 base from V and 6 bases from J, leaving 13 bases between.

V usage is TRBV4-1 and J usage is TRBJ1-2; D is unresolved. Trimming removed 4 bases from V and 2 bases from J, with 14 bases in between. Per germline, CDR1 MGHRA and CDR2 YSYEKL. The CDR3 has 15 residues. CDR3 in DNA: TGCGCCAGCAGCCCCAACGGGGTTTTAAACTATGGCTACACCTTC. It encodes CASSPNGVLNYGYTF.

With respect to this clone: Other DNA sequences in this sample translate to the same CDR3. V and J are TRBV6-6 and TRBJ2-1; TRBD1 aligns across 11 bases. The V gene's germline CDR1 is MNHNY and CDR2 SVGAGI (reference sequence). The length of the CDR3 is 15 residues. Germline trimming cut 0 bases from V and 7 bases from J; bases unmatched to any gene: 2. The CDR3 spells CASSYSGTGGNEQFF. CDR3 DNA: TGTGCCAGCAGTTACTCCGGGACAGGGGGGAATGAGCAGTTCTTC.

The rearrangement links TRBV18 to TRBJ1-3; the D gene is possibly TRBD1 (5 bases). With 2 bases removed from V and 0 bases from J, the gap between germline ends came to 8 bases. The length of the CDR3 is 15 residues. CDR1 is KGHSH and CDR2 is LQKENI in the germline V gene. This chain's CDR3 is CASSPNGHSGNTIYF. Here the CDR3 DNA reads TGTGCCAGCTCACCAAACGGACACTCTGGAAACACCATATATTTT.

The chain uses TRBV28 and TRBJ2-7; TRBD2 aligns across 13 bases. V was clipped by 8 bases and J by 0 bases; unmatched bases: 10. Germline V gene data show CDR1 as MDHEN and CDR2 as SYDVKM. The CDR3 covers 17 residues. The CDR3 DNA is TGTGCCAGCGGAGAGTTAGGACTAGCGGGAGACTCCTACGAGCAGTACTTC. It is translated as CASGELGLAGDSYEQYF.